The 9 T cell receptor beta chains below all came from one sample that was sequenced in a study of T cells after yellow fever vaccination. TCRdb called the 5' RACE reads again in MiXCR, with one record for every CDR3 protein. The table shows about 360,000 distinct CDR3 sequences, with about 6.2% occurring only once. This specimen consisted of PBMCs, obtained 5 days after the yellow fever booster vaccination. Receptor source: a man younger than 45 who received the YFV17D yellow fever vaccine.

V gene TRBV5-4 combines with J gene TRBJ1-4; D unclear. Germline V lookup: CDR1 SGHNT, CDR2 YYREEE (reference sequence). Trimming shortened V by 1 base and J by 4 bases, and 5 bases separated the two germline ends. This CDR3 is built from 13 residues. The CDR3, as DNA: TGTGCCAGCAGCTTGAGAGATAATGAAAAACTGTTTTTT. As protein: CASSLRDNEKLFF.

This clonotype was detected a few times. The J gene is TRBJ1-2, the V gene TRBV5-4; 9 nucleotides line up with TRBD1. Germline V lookup: CDR1 SGHNT, CDR2 YYREEE (reference sequence). With 5 bases clipped from V and 4 bases from J, the junction kept 9 bases outside the gene matches. The CDR3 sequence is 15 residues long. The CDR3 DNA sequence: TGTGCCAGCAGACCCCGGGACAGGGCGGGCTATGGCTACACCTTC. Protein sequence: CASRPRDRAGYGYTF.

Note on this clonotype: The junction differs from germline at one of its ends, possibly a read error. V usage is TRBV20-1 and J usage is TRBJ1-2; 8 bases match TRBD1. The germline gives CDR1 DFQATT, CDR2 SNEGSKA (reference sequence). This CDR3 spans 13 amino acids. The CDR3 nucleotides read TGCAGTCCTAGGATAACAGGGGGTGGGGGCTACACCTTC. This sequence encodes CSPRITGGGGYTF.

This chain connects TRBV7-8 to TRBJ2-7; D gene uncertain. Trimming left V 2 bases short and J 3 bases short, with 5 bases between. The CDR3 is 12 residues long. CDR1 is SGHVS and CDR2 is FQNEAQ in the germline V gene. The CDR3 sequence: CASSLNRYEQYF. CDR3 in DNA: TGTGCCAGCAGCTTAAATCGCTACGAGCAGTACTTC.

The V call is TRBV3-1, the J call TRBJ1-3; the D is unclear. Germline loops: CDR1 LGHDT, CDR2 YNNKEL (reference sequence). V lost 1 base to trimming and J lost 0 bases, with 10 bases between them. CDR3 size: 16 residues. CDR3 sequence reads: CASSQAHLTSGNTIYF. DNA of the CDR3: TGTGCCAGCAGCCAAGCACATCTGACCTCTGGAAACACCATATATTTT.

This clonotype was observed a few times. This chain joins TRBV6-1 and TRBJ2-1; 8 bases agree with TRBD1. In germline, CDR1 is MNHNS, CDR2 SASEGT. The CDR3 is 17 residues long. V lost 6 bases to trimming and J lost 5 bases; unmatched junction nucleotides: 15. Here the CDR3 reads CASSPRVQDRVHNEQFF. CDR3 in DNA: TGTGCCAGCAGCCCTAGGGTGCAGGACAGGGTCCACAATGAGCAGTTCTTC.

The gene calls are TRBV21-1 and TRBJ2-7; the table's D gene call, TRBD1, was not cross checked with the DNA. TRBV21-1 is described as a pseudogene. The CDR3 has 19 amino acids. The CDR3: CASSKALGSAHRRRYEQYF. CDR3 DNA sequence: TGTGCCAGCAGCAAAGCGCTGGGAAGCGCCCACCGGAGGCGTTACGAGCAGTACTTC.

J is TRBJ1-4 and V is TRBV5-1; D is ambiguous. Trimming removed 4 bases at V and 6 bases at J, with 13 bases between. The CDR3 covers 14 residues. The V gene's germline CDR1 is SGHRS and CDR2 YFSETQ. For the CDR3, the DNA is TGCGCCAGCAGCCGTTGGGCATCCGATGAAAAACTGTTTTTT. The encoded protein is CASSRWASDEKLFF.

The table lists this clonotype with many counts. The chain links TRBV20-1 to TRBJ2-2, with D uncertain. Trimming shortened V by 3 bases and J by 4 bases, and 9 bases separated the two germline ends. Germline-derived CDR1 and CDR2 are DFQATT and SNEGSKA (reference sequence). The CDR3 totals 13 residues. The CDR3 DNA reads TGCAGTGCTAGGGAGACAATCACCGGGGAGCTGTTTTTT. The encoded protein is CSARETITGELFF.